A single T cell receptor beta chain is shown here with its context. This clone turned up a few times. The antigen this receptor binds is unknown. The sample holds no much larger clone one base away, and base qualities are not on file. This sample is part of a study of cytomegalovirus exposure and HLA in healthy donors (dated 2017 in TCRdb). Regarding the complete study: An earlier analysis of about 530 of the donors reported approximately 300 Gb of sequence data and around 110 million unique TCR beta sequences obtained from approximately 180 million T cells. Typing coverage varied by locus: roughly 629-640 donors for A, B, C, DRB1 and DQB1; about 520 for DQA1; around 610 for DPA1; 400 to 480 for DPB1. Of the approximately 400 genotyped donors, around 81% fell in the genetic ancestry cluster associated with self-reported Caucasian donors. Rather than using new phenotypic data, the later analysis identified candidate immune exposures from TCR beta sequences and from how often those sequences occurred across donors. The T cell repertoires of under 700 subjects were profiled by immunosequencing and related to cytomegalovirus serostatus. Every discovery cohort repertoire had been produced on one sequencing platform. An earlier analysis of some 600 of the donors applied high-throughput TCR beta sequencing to assess whether each TCR beta V gene segment acted as functional or pseudogenic. In a later genetic analysis, genome-wide SNP genotypes for about 55% of the roughly 700 donors were used, and that subset was treated as a discovery cohort. HLA typing covered class I and class II loci at four-digit resolution. To study patterns of TCR occurrence, a later analysis re-analyzed previously published TCR beta repertoires from just over 650 donors and added high-resolution HLA genotyping. Alongside the repertoire data, information on donor age, sex, ethnicity and CMV serostatus was compiled. A separate validation cohort of roughly 110 different subjects was used in addition to the approximately 700-subject first cohort. An early release that covered some 640 HLA-typed donors contained approximately 300 gigabases of sequencing data and about 84 million unique TCR sequences. Across 398 genotyped donors of the cohort, an average of about 240,000 unique TCR beta nucleotide sequences per donor were sequenced, and roughly 20% of those sequences were non-productive. To predict cytomegalovirus infection status, the study brought together high-throughput TCR immunosequencing, statistical association of individual TCRs with disease status, and machine learning. A few DR-DQ haplotypes were treated as single units for association and clustering because of strong linkage in the cohort. The study aimed to test whether cataloging public T cell receptors could reveal signatures of past pathogen exposure. Paper-wide results and their limitations: Several of the top co-occurrence clusters appeared to be linked to parvovirus B19, influenza, CMV and Epstein-Barr virus, according to a later analysis. Most TCR sequences were seen in very few donors, while some public TCRs were found in many individuals. A later genetic analysis reported fewer N-insertions in productive TCRs among donors in an Asian-associated ancestry cluster than the roughly 670-donor mean. The earlier analysis of approximately 560 of the donors excluded approximately 15 rarely observed V segments, including chromosome 9 orphons, because counts were too low. Because HLA typing was unavailable for some donors at each locus, only the typed subset was used in association tests. A group of highly shared sequence variants was considered likely to be a technical artifact of the sequencing pipeline. Assigning TCR associations to individual alleles was difficult when HLA alleles, especially DR and DQ, strongly co-occurred. In vitro tests confirmed that a few of the cytomegalovirus-associated TCR beta chains recognize cytomegalovirus antigens. A later analysis associated about 18,000 TCR beta sequences with specific HLA alleles at a false discovery rate of 0.05. According to a later analysis, most CMV-associated TCR beta chains appeared to be HLA-restricted, and the HLA associations seemed to be driven largely by CMV exposure. The study listed approximately 150 TCR beta chains as associated with cytomegalovirus. For the cohort, immune exposure information was limited to CMV serostatus. A further reported finding was that TCR beta sequences accurately predicted the HLA-A and HLA-B alleles for most subjects in the first cohort. V-gene and J-gene trimming of TCR beta chains was associated with a missense DCLRE1C variant in a later genetic analysis, and the association was replicated in an independent cohort. According to the authors, the approach could potentially be generalized to other disease states and immunological phenotypes. Linkage disequilibrium might explain the correlated functional status among segregating V segments, but an unknown experimental factor could not be excluded. A later analysis found that HLA-associated TCR beta chains were more clonally expanded and had lower generation probabilities than equally common non-associated chains. An earlier analysis of some 590 of the donors showed that most TCR beta V segments appeared in productive rearrangements either about 90% or about 30% of the time, which broadly matched IMGT annotations. In this cohort, only TCR beta chains were sequenced, and detectable features were limited by the absence of alpha or paired-chain data. Sequencing depth was assumed to be roughly uniform across donors in the presence/absence analyses, though that assumption may not hold. In a later analysis, the rate of TCR association differed among HLA loci, with DRB1 alleles having the most associated TCRs and HLA-C alleles having the fewest. The classifier was reported to diagnose cytomegalovirus status with high specificity and sensitivity in both the original cohort and the validation cohort.

The cohort comprised 670 or so healthy bone marrow donors. Cohort members were all nominally healthy when sampled, although unrecorded immune exposures were likely present. The donor tested CMV seronegative, placing the donor among the roughly 350 seronegative members of the cohort. Every donor gave a peripheral blood sample, and the peripheral blood mononuclear cells from that sample were used for TCR beta sequencing. Genomic DNA extraction from the blood cell samples was performed with the Qiagen DNeasy Blood Extraction Kit. The library relied on the immunoSEQ multiplex PCR assay. For the multiplex PCR, a mixture combining 60 forward primers for TCR Vbeta segments and 13 reverse primers for TCR Jbeta segments was used. The CDR3 region of rearranged TCR beta genes was amplified from genomic DNA with a multiplex PCR assay. The Illumina HiSeq System was used to sequence the amplified TCR beta libraries as 87-base-pair reads. Regarding the original processing steps: A later analysis counted 75 million to 100 million unique TCR beta chains across the roughly 700 repertoires, and about 10 million of these chains were shared by at least two donors. Raw reads were error-corrected and collapsed into unique sequences with a nearest-neighbor algorithm that merged closely related sequences to remove PCR and sequencing errors. Alignment of CDR3 sequences to IMGT reference sequences was used to assign V, D and J gene segments. Each retained sequence needed at least a six-nucleotide match to both a V gene segment and a J gene segment. Rearrangements were called productive when the CDR3 lacked stop codons and stayed in frame with V and J; all others were non-productive. CDR3 was defined according to IMGT convention as the region running from the second conserved V-encoded cysteine to the conserved J-encoded phenylalanine. The earlier analysis of a few hundred of the donors excluded any sequence lacking an unambiguous match to a single V gene segment. In an earlier analysis of almost 600 of the donors, a V segment was called functional when productive rearrangements were above 56.7%, and segregating when the standard deviation between donors exceeded 5%. A statistical classification framework was built for diagnosing cytomegalovirus status from the catalog of TCR beta chain sequences. In a later analysis, V and J genes were assigned by comparing TCR nucleotide sequences against IMGT/GENE-DB human TR gene sequences. In a later analysis, CDR3 sequences and most-parsimonious VDJ recombination scenarios were assigned using the TCRdist pipeline. In a later analysis, each TCR beta chain was defined by its CDR3 amino acid sequence together with its V-gene family, and reads lacking a unique V-gene family were excluded. To address suspected cross-contamination and a sequencing artifact, a later analysis removed 550 to 750 highly shared, low-generation-probability nucleotide sequences. In a later analysis, a clonal expansion index was calculated for each public chain from normalized within-repertoire ranks of inferred template counts. Generation probabilities in a later analysis came from a VDJ recombination model fitted to out-of-frame rearrangements, and those results were checked against IGoR. Hypergeometric tests were used in a later analysis to score TCR-TCR, TCR-HLA and TCR-CMV co-occurrence, with a repertoire-size bias correction applied to the TCR pairs. A later analysis estimated false discovery rates by permuting HLA or CMV assignments 20 times. In a later analysis, co-occurring TCRs were grouped using DBSCAN, with TCRdist sequence similarity added in when clustering inside HLA-allele-positive subsets. Co-occurrence clustering excluded repertoires with fewer than 30,000 or more than 120,000 public chains, plus five with anomalous nucleotide sharing. TCRdb provides this immuneACCESS table in a form limited to in-frame rearrangements. Some clones are lacking; in checked studies, under half of them reflect an unresolved V gene, and why the rest are absent is not known. V and J calls and clone size are those listed in that table; D and trimming were worked out from the DNA. The sample contains 90,000 to 150,000 clones, approximately 81% of them found a single time. The leading ten clones occupy 2% to 2.5% of the sample.

Sample: PBMCs. The sequence derives from a woman aged 40-49 years in good health and CMV-seronegative.

The CDR3 region: CASSSWLLDSLNTEAFF. DNA sequence: TGTGCCAGCAGCTCCTGGTTGCTGGACAGCTTGAACACTGAAGCTTTCTTT. The rearrangement joined TRBV7-9 to TRBJ1-1; 6 matching bases give a weak D call of TRBD1. The CDR3 sequence holds 17 residues, the cysteine and phenylalanine included. Just the 51-base CDR3 DNA is kept, in frame starting at base 1. The germline V gene encodes CDR1 SEHNR and CDR2 FQNEAQ (reference sequence). V and J are truncated by 4 bases and 0 bases respectively, leaving an intervening sequence of 18 bases.